The 30 T cell receptor beta chains in this list originate from one sample, sequenced in a study of T cell responses to AZD1222 COVID-19 vaccine. Profiled with immunoSEQ multiplex PCR; TCRdb holds only in-frame clones, not every one. The table includes approximately 100,000 clones, around nine tenths detected once. The specimen was peripheral blood, collected on day 0 of AZD1222 vaccination. These receptor sequences come from an adult in good health.

The CDR3 coding sequence is TGTGCCACTAGAGGACAGGGCGAGTACGAGCAGTACTTC. Protein: CATRGQGEYEQYF. The rearrangement links TRBV19 to TRBJ2-7, with 8 bases matching TRBD1. The CDR3 is 13 residues long. V lost 10 bases, J lost 4 bases, and 9 bases stayed unmatched. The germline V gene encodes CDR1 LNHDA and CDR2 SQIVND (reference sequence).

The chain couples TRBV2 to TRBJ1-1, with D unresolved. Germline loops: CDR1 SNHLY, CDR2 FYNNEI. V was cut by 6 bases and J by 0 bases, with 8 bases left in between. The CDR3 totals 13 residues. The CDR3 bases are TGTGCCAGCAGGCCGGAGTTGAACACTGAAGCTTTCTTT. Protein sequence: CASRPELNTEAFF.

V gene TRBV30 combines with J gene TRBJ1-6; weak D call: TRBD1 (6 bases). V lost 4 bases and J lost 3, with 13 bases in between. Germline CDR1 and CDR2: GTSNPN and SVGIG (reference sequence). This CDR3 spans 15 amino acids. DNA for the CDR3: TGTGCCTGGACTTCAGGGGCCGTCTATAATTCACCCCTCCACTTT. Translation gives CAWTSGAVYNSPLHF.

The chain links TRBV6-5 to TRBJ1-1; possible D gene TRBD1, 5 bases. There are 13 residues in the CDR3. Trimming removed 6 bases from V and 6 bases from J, with 14 bases in between. CDR1 and CDR2 from the germline V gene are MNHEY and SVGAGI. For the CDR3, the DNA is TGTGCCAGCAGCCCCAGGGTTTCCGCTGAAGCTTTCTTT. Translation: CASSPRVSAEAFF.

The V gene is TRBV19, the J gene TRBJ1-5; no reliable D call. The CDR3 is 14 amino acids. Germline lookup yields CDR1 LNHDA and CDR2 SQIVND (reference sequence). V was pared by 1 base and J by 5 bases, with 9 bases between. CDR3 sequence (DNA): TGTGCCAGTAGTATAGTCAGTGGGGATCAGCCCCAGCATTTT. Its protein is CASSIVSGDQPQHF.

This chain connects TRBV18 to TRBJ2-6; D uncertain. V lost 3 bases and J 1 base, leaving 10 bases between the germline ends. The germline V gene has CDR1 KGHSH and CDR2 LQKENI. The CDR3 spans 16 residues. CDR3 residues: CASSPESASGANVLTF. CDR3 nucleotide sequence: TGTGCCAGCTCACCCGAGTCTGCTTCTGGGGCCAACGTCCTGACTTTC.

This clone was observed once. The rearrangement joins TRBV7-2 to TRBJ1-2; D ambiguous. The CDR3 contains 14 residues. The V gene lost 5 bases and the J gene lost 5 bases, with 15 bases spanning the gap. Germline V gene lookup returns CDR1 SGHTA and CDR2 FQGNSA. For the CDR3, the DNA is TGTGCCAGCAGCCCGCTACTCACCTCTTATGGCTACACCTTC. Residues: CASSPLLTSYGYTF.

This chain uses TRBV5-6 with TRBJ1-2; D uncertain. Trimming stripped 4 bases from V and 4 bases from J, with 14 bases between. Germline lookup yields CDR1 SGHDT and CDR2 YYEEEE. The CDR3 has 14 residues. The CDR3, as DNA: TGTGCCAGCAGCCCGCAAGGGTGGGGCTATGGCTACACCTTC. Translated: CASSPQGWGYGYTF.

V usage is TRBV15 and J usage is TRBJ2-1, with a possible D match to TRBD1 (6 bases). The CDR3 is made up of 14 amino acids. CDR1 and CDR2 from the germline V gene are LNHNV and YYDKDF (reference sequence). Trimming removed 0 bases at V and 8 bases at J, with 11 bases between. CDR3 in amino acids: CATSRDQGLHEQFF. In DNA form, the CDR3 reads TGTGCCACCAGCAGAGATCAGGGGTTGCATGAGCAGTTCTTC. The entire variable domain, with the rest obtained from reference TRBV15 and TRBJ2-1, is as follows: DAMVIQNPRYQVTQFGKPVTLSCSQTLNHNVMYWYQQKSSQAPKLLFHYYDKDFNNEADTPDNFQSRRPNTSFCFLDIRSPGLGDTAMYLCATSRDQGLHEQFFGPGTRLTVL.

The rearrangement joins TRBV7-3 to TRBJ2-5, with 9 nucleotides matching TRBD2. CDR1 SGHTA and CDR2 FQGTGA come from the germline V gene. Unmatched junction bases numbered 3, after V lost 1 base and J lost 0 bases. This CDR3 region has 16 residues. CDR3 in DNA: TGTGCCAGCAGCTTAAGCGGGGGGGCTAACCAAGAGACCCAGTACTTC. Amino acid sequence: CASSLSGGANQETQYF. The full variable domain, rest sourced from reference TRBV7-3 and TRBJ2-5, is GAGVSQTPSNKVTEKGKYVELRCDPISGHTALYWYRQSLGQGPEFLIYFQGTGAADDSGLPNDRFFAVRPEGSVSTLKIQRTERGDSAVYLCASSLSGGANQETQYFGPGTRLLVL.

The rearrangement joins TRBV11-2 to TRBJ1-6; weak D call: TRBD1 (5 bases). V lost 2 bases, J lost 8 bases, and 16 bases lay in between. The CDR3 spans 16 residues. Germline V gene data show CDR1 as SGHAT and CDR2 as FQNNGV. CDR3 protein: CASSLTDRTYYSPLHF. In DNA, the CDR3 is TGTGCCAGCAGCTTAACCGATAGGACATATTATTCACCCCTCCACTTT.

The CDR3, as DNA: TGTGCCAGCAGCGAAGATTACCCCGGGGGACAAGCTTTCTTT. This codes for CASSEDYPGGQAFF. This chain joins TRBV9 and TRBJ1-1; maybe TRBD1 (5 bases). The CDR3 sequence is 14 residues long. V lost 3 bases and J lost 9, with 18 bases in between. Germline V gene data show CDR1 as SGDLS and CDR2 as YYNGEE.

V gene TRBV6-1 combines with J gene TRBJ2-7; unclear D gene. Per the germline V gene, CDR1 is MNHNS and CDR2 is SASEGT. The V and J ends lost 1 base and 2 bases respectively, with 12 bases between them. This CDR3 is 15 amino acids long. The CDR3 DNA follows: TGTGCCAGCAGTGAAGTCGTAGGGATCCCCTACGAGCAGTACTTC. Translating it yields CASSEVVGIPYEQYF.

The gene calls are TRBV6-4 and TRBJ1-1, with 7 bases matching TRBD1. Trimming removed 6 bases from V and 4 bases from J; junction bases left unmatched: 8. This CDR3 has 14 amino acids. Germline V gives CDR1 MRHNA, CDR2 SNTAGT. The CDR3 nucleotides read TGTGCCAGCAGCGCGACAGGGTTAGGCACTGAAGCTTTCTTT. Translating gives CASSATGLGTEAFF.

The chain links TRBV7-9 to TRBJ1-4; D is undetermined. Trimming took off 5 bases at V and 0 bases at J, with 13 bases between the two ends. Germline V CDR1 and CDR2: SEHNR, FQNEAQ (reference sequence). This CDR3 contains 16 residues. In DNA, the CDR3 is TGTGCCAGCAGCCTCGACGTCGGGACAACTAATGAAAAACTGTTTTTT. Translated: CASSLDVGTTNEKLFF.

This chain uses TRBV14 with TRBJ1-1; D possibly corresponds to TRBD1 (6 bases). This CDR3 comprises 13 residues. The ends were cut back, 5 bases at V and 4 bases at J, with 11 bases in the middle. The germline V gene encodes CDR1 SGHDN and CDR2 FVKESK. Written as DNA, the CDR3 is TGTGCCAGCAGCGGGGGGCTAAGCACTGAAGCTTTCTTT. Its protein product is CASSGGLSTEAFF.

This chain joins TRBV3-1 (or the pseudogene TRBV3-2) and TRBJ1-3, with D possibly matching TRBD1 (5 bases). The CDR3 is made up of 16 amino acids. V lost 1 base, J lost 4 bases, and 14 bases lay in between. Per the germline V gene, CDR1 is LGHDT and CDR2 is YNNKEL (reference sequence). The CDR3 loop is CASSQVPGDAGNTIYF. Here the CDR3 DNA reads TGTGCCAGCAGCCAAGTCCCGGGGGATGCCGGAAACACCATATATTTT.

This clone has just one count. This rearrangement joins TRBV11-1 to TRBJ1-1, with TRBD1 as a possible D gene (5 bases). CDR3 length: 14 residues. CDR1 and CDR2 from the germline V gene are SGHAT and FQDESV (reference sequence). With 2 bases removed from V and 6 bases from J, the gap between germline ends came to 13 bases. The CDR3 DNA follows: TGTGCCAGCAGCTTAATCGGGGGACTCCCTGAAGCTTTCTTT. Translating gives CASSLIGGLPEAFF.

The chain has TRBV2 and TRBJ2-6, with 9 bases fitting TRBD1. The CDR3 is made up of 16 amino acids. Germline V lookup: CDR1 SNHLY, CDR2 FYNNEI. The junction had 8 bases not matched to a gene; V was cut back by 9 bases and J by 2 bases. The CDR3 coding sequence is TGTGCCAGTTCCATGAACAGGGGGCCTGGGGCCAACGTCCTGACTTTC. It translates to CASSMNRGPGANVLTF. Looking up the rest from reference TRBV2 and TRBJ2-6 gives the full variable domain: EPEVTQTPSHQVTQMGQEVILRCVPISNHLYFYWYRQILGQKVEFLVSFYNNEISEKSEIFDDQFSVERPDGSNFTLKIRSTKLEDSAMYFCASSMNRGPGANVLTFGAGSRLTVL.

The chain carries TRBV7-2 and TRBJ1-2, with D hard to call. From germline, CDR1 is SGHTA and CDR2 FQGNSA. CDR3 length: 13 residues. Trimming shortened V by 2 bases and J by 6 bases, and 10 bases separated the two germline ends. This CDR3 is CASSLWTRNGYTF. The CDR3 DNA sequence: TGTGCCAGCAGCTTATGGACCAGAAATGGCTACACCTTC.

This chain joins TRBV25-1 and TRBJ1-3, with unresolved D. The germline CDR1 and CDR2 sequences are MGHDK and SYGVNS. This CDR3 is 16 amino acids long. Trimming stripped 7 bases from V and 0 bases from J, with 16 bases between. CDR3 sequence reads: CASKEGDSYSGNTIYF. CDR3 bases: TGTGCCAGCAAAGAAGGCGACTCCTACTCTGGAAACACCATATATTTT.

CDR3 loop: CASSQQATNEKLFF. CDR3 in DNA: TGTGCCAGCAGCCAGCAAGCAACTAATGAAAAACTGTTTTTT. This chain links TRBV3-1 (or the pseudogene TRBV3-2) with TRBJ1-4; D unresolved. V lost 3 bases and J 0 bases, leaving 5 bases between the germline ends. CDR1 is LGHDT, CDR2 YNNKEL, per germline (reference sequence). The CDR3 extends over 14 amino acids.

J is TRBJ1-1 and V is TRBV19; unclear D gene. There are 13 residues in the CDR3. V was pared by 5 bases and J by 3 bases, with 10 bases between. Germline CDR1 reads LNHDA; CDR2 reads SQIVND (reference sequence). CDR3 amino acids: CASSFGRDTEAFF. The CDR3 coding sequence is TGTGCCAGTAGTTTCGGCCGGGACACTGAAGCTTTCTTT.

V and J are TRBV18 and TRBJ2-4; weak D call: TRBD1 (5 bases). Trimming removed 2 bases at V and 4 bases at J, with 9 bases between. The CDR3 runs to 14 residues. Germline CDR1 reads KGHSH; CDR2 reads LQKENI. The DNA for the CDR3 is TGTGCCAGCTCACCAGGCGCAGGGAAAAACATTCAGTACTTC. Translated: CASSPGAGKNIQYF.

The V call is TRBV20-1, the J call TRBJ1-6, with 7 bases lining up with TRBD1. CDR1 is DFQATT and CDR2 is SNEGSKA in the germline V gene (reference sequence). The trim removed 3 bases at V and 8 bases at J, leaving 10 bases unmatched. There are 15 residues in the CDR3. The CDR3 sequence is CSASGRGQSHSPLHF. The CDR3 DNA reads as TGCAGTGCTAGTGGCCGGGGACAGTCTCATTCACCCCTCCACTTT.

This clone has more than one count but fewer than ten. The chain combines TRBV14 with TRBJ2-7; D gene uncertain. Germline V gene data show CDR1 as SGHDN and CDR2 as FVKESK. This CDR3 region has 12 residues. V was clipped by 1 base and J by 5 bases, with 6 bases between them. CDR3 bases: TGTGCCAGCAGCCAAGTAGGGAACGAGCAGTACTTC. This codes for CASSQVGNEQYF.

A few counts support this clone. The chain recombines TRBV4-2 with TRBJ2-7, with a weak D call TRBD2 (6 bases). CDR3 length equals 15 residues. V dropped 1 base and J dropped 3 bases, with 13 bases sitting between them. Germline V CDR1 and CDR2: LGHNA, YNFKEQ. The CDR3 spells CASSQGVAAGYEQYF. The CDR3 DNA reads TGTGCCAGCAGCCAAGGGGTTGCAGCGGGCTACGAGCAGTACTTC.

The chain combines TRBV5-6 with TRBJ1-2; a possible D gene is TRBD1 (6 bases). The V gene lost 2 bases and the J gene lost 6 bases, with 11 bases spanning the gap. From germline, CDR1 is SGHDT and CDR2 YYEEEE. This CDR3 comprises 13 residues. CDR3 sequence: CASSFRGMDGYTF. The DNA for the CDR3 is TGTGCCAGCAGCTTCAGGGGTATGGATGGCTACACCTTC.

This rearrangement joins TRBV28 to TRBJ1-2; possible D gene TRBD1, 6 bases. V dropped 6 bases and J dropped 5 bases, with 10 bases sitting between them. The germline V gene has CDR1 MDHEN and CDR2 SYDVKM. This CDR3 is built from 12 residues. The CDR3 region is CASSNGQYGYTF. The CDR3 region has the DNA TGTGCCAGCAGCAACGGACAGTATGGCTACACCTTC.

The rearrangement uses TRBV19 and TRBJ1-1; D perhaps matches TRBD1 (6 bases). The CDR3 is made up of 16 amino acids. The V gene's germline CDR1 is LNHDA and CDR2 SQIVND (reference sequence). With 1 base removed from V and 1 base from J, the gap between germline ends came to 13 bases. The CDR3 DNA reads as TGTGCCAGTAGTATAGCCAGTAGGGGGAGGAACACTGAAGCTTTCTTT. Amino acids: CASSIASRGRNTEAFF.